The text below deals with one TCR beta chain. The entry originates in a study of blood T cell repertoires in COVID-19. Overall study context: COVID-19 samples collected from the United States, Italy and Spain covered acute and convalescent phases.

Source study methods: Reference gene primer amplification gave nucleated cell count estimates. Some clones are missing from TCRdb's copy, which holds only in-frame ones; the method was immunoSEQ multiplex PCR. V and J calls and clone size follow that table, whereas D and trimming were derived from the DNA. The sample lists roughly 150,000 clones; around 89% were seen once. Germline CDR1 reads SGHTA; CDR2 reads FQGTGA. The CDR3 has 13 residues. V was shortened by 0 bases and J by 4 bases, with 6 bases between the two germline ends. The chain uses TRBV7-3 and TRBJ2-5; no firm D call. The source material was peripheral blood. The source is a woman aged 35 to 49 with acute or convalescent COVID-19. The CDR3 region is CASSLTPGETQYF. CDR3 DNA sequence: TGTGCCAGCAGCTTAACCCCGGGAGAGACCCAGTACTTC. Complete variable domain (other parts from reference TRBV7-3 and TRBJ2-5): GAGVSQTPSNKVTEKGKYVELRCDPISGHTALYWYRQSLGQGPEFLIYFQGTGAADDSGLPNDRFFAVRPEGSVSTLKIQRTERGDSAVYLCASSLTPGETQYFGPGTRLLVL.